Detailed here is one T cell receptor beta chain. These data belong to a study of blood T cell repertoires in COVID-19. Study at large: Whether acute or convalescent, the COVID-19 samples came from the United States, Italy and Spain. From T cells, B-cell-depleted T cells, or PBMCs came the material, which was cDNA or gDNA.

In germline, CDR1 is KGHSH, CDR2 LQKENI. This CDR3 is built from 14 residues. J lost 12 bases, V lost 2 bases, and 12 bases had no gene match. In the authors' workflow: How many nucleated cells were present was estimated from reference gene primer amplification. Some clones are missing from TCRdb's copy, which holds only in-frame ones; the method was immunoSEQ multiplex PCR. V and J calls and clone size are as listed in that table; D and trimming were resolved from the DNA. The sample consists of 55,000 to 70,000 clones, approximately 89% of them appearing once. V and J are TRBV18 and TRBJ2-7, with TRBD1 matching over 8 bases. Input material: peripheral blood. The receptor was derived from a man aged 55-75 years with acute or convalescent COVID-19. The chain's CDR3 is CASSPTLGQELMYF. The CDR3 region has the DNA TGTGCCAGCTCACCAACTTTGGGACAGGAGTTGATGTACTTC.